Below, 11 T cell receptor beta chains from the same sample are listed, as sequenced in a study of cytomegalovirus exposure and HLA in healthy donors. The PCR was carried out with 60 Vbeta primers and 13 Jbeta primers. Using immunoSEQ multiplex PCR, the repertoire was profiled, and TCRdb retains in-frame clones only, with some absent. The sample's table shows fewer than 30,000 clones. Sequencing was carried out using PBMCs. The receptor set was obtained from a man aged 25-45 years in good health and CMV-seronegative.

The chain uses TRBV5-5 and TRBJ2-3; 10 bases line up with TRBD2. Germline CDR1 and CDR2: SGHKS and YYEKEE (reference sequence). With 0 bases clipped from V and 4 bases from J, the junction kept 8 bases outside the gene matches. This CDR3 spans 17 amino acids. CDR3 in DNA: TGTGCCAGCAGCTTGGGAGCGGGAGGGCCCGCGGCAGATACGCAGTATTTT. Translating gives CASSLGAGGPAADTQYF.

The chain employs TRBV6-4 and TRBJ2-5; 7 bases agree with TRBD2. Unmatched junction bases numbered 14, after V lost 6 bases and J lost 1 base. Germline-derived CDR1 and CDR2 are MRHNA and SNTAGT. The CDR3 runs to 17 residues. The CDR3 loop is CASSYCGTIQFQETQYF. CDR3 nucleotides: TGTGCCAGCAGCTACTGTGGGACTATTCAATTCCAAGAGACCCAGTACTTC.

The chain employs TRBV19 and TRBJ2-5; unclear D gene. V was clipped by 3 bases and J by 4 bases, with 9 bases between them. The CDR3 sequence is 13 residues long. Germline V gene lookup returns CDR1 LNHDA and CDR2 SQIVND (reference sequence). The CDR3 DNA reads TGTGCCAGTAGTATGTCCCAGGTAGAGACCCAGTACTTC. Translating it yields CASSMSQVETQYF. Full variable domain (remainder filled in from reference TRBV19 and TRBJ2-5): DGGITQSPKYLFRKEGQNVTLSCEQNLNHDAMYWYRQDPGQGLRLIYYSQIVNDFQKGDIAEGYSVSREKKESFPLTVTSAQKNPTAFYLCASSMSQVETQYFGPGTRLLVL.

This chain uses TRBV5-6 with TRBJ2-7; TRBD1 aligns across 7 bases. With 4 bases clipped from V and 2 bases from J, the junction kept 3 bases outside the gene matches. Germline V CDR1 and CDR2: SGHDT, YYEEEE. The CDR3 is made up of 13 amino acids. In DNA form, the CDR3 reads TGTGCCAGCAGCGAGGACAGGACCTACGAGCAGTACTTC. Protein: CASSEDRTYEQYF.

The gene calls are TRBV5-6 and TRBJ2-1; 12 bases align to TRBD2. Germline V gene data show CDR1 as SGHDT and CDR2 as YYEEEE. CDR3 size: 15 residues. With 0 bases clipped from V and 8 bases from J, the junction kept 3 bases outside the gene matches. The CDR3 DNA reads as TGTGCCAGCAGCTTGGGTCTAGCGGGGGGGTATGAGCAGTTCTTC. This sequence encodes CASSLGLAGGYEQFF.

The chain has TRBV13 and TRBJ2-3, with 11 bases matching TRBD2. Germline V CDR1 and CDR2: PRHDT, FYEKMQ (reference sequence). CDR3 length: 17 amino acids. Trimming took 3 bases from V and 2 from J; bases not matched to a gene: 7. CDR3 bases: TGTGCCAGCAGCTTCGGACTAGCGGGTCCACTCACAGATACGCAGTATTTT. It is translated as CASSFGLAGPLTDTQYF. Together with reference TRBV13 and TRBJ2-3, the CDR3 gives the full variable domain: AAGVIQSPRHLIKEKRETATLKCYPIPRHDTVYWYQQGPGQDPQFLISFYEKMQSDKGSIPDRFSAQQFSDYHSELNMSSLELGDSALYFCASSFGLAGPLTDTQYFGPGTRLTVL.

In nucleotides, the CDR3 is TGTGCCACAGGACAGGGGTGGGCACCCCTCCACTTT. As protein: CATGQGWAPLHF. This chain uses TRBV28 with TRBJ1-6, with 9 nucleotides matching TRBD1. In germline, CDR1 is MDHEN, CDR2 SYDVKM. V dropped 10 bases and J dropped 11; count of bases not matched to a gene: 6. This CDR3 is built from 12 residues.

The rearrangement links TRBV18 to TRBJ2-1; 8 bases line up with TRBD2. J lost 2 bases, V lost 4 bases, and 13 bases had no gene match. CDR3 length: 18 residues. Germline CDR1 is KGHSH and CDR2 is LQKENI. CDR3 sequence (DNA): TGTGCCAGCTCACTTACCCCGGAGCGGGGGTTCCCCTACAATGAGCAGTTCTTC. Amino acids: CASSLTPERGFPYNEQFF.

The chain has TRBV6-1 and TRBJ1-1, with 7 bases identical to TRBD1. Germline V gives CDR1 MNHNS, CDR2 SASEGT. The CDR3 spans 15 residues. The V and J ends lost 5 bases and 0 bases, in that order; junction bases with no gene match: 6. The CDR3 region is CASSLRGDMNTEAFF. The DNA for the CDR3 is TGTGCCAGCAGTCTCAGGGGGGACATGAACACTGAAGCTTTCTTT.

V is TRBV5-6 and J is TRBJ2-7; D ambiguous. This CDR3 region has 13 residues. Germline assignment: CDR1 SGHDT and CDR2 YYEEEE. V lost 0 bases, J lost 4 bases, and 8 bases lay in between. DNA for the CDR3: TGTGCCAGCAGCTTGGTGGGCTTTTACGAGCAGTACTTC. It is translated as CASSLVGFYEQYF.

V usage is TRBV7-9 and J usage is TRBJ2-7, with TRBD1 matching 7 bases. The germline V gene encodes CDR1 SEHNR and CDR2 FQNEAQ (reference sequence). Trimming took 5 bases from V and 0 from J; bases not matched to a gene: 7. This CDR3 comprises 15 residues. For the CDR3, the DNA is TGTGCCAGCAGCAAGACAGGGCCAGGCTCCTACGAGCAGTACTTC. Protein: CASSKTGPGSYEQYF.